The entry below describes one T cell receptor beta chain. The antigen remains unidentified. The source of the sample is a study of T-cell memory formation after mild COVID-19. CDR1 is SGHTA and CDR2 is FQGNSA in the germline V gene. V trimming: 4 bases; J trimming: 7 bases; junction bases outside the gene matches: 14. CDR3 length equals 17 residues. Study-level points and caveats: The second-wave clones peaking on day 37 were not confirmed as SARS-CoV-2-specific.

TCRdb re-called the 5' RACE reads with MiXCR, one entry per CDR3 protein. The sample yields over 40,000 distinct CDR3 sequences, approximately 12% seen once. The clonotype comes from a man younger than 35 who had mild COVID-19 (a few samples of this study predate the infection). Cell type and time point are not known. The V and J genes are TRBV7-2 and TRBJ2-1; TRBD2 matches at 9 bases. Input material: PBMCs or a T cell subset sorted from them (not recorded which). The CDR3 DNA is TGTGCCAGCAGCTCCAACCGGGGACTAGCATCTTCGAATGAGCAGTTCTTC. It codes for CASSSNRGLASSNEQFF.